The next 32 T cell receptor beta chains were all read from a single sample in a study of cytomegalovirus exposure and HLA in healthy donors. Researchers ran the PCR with 60 Vbeta and 13 Jbeta primers. Using immunoSEQ multiplex PCR, the repertoire was profiled, and TCRdb retains in-frame clones only, with some absent. The listing contains 150,000 to 200,000 clones. The sequencing input was PBMCs. The receptor set was obtained from a woman aged 18-29 years in good health and CMV-seropositive.

The gene calls are TRBV30 and TRBJ1-1; D is perhaps TRBD1 (6 bases). Germline-derived CDR1 and CDR2 are GTSNPN and SVGIG (reference sequence). The length of the CDR3 is 14 residues. The CDR3 protein is CAYDRGGMNTEAFF. The CDR3 DNA reads TGTGCTTACGATAGAGGGGGAATGAACACTGAAGCTTTCTTT.

This chain uses TRBV11-3 with TRBJ2-3; 13 nucleotides line up with TRBD2. This CDR3 region has 16 residues. Germline V gene sequence: CDR1 SGHNT, CDR2 YENEEA. V lost 5 bases, J lost 6 bases, and 8 bases stayed unmatched. CDR3 DNA: TGTGCCAGCAGCCCAAGACTAGCGGGGGGTCCCGATACGCAGTATTTT. Translation gives CASSPRLAGGPDTQYF.

The genes are TRBV30 and TRBJ2-5, with D hard to call. The J call could be wrong; TRBJ2-7 is a better fit for the DNA end. The CDR3 sequence is 11 residues long. The germline gives CDR1 GTSNPN, CDR2 SVGIG (reference sequence). Here the CDR3 reads CAWTKTYEQYF. CDR3 in DNA: TGTGCCTGGACAAAAACCTACGAGCAGTACTTC.

V and J are TRBV5-5 and TRBJ1-1; TRBD1 matches 12 bases. The trim removed 0 bases at V and 7 bases at J, leaving 4 bases unmatched. The germline V gene encodes CDR1 SGHKS and CDR2 YYEKEE (reference sequence). The CDR3 is 15 amino acids. The CDR3: CASSLVGQGAFEAFF. CDR3 sequence (DNA): TGTGCCAGCAGCTTGGTGGGACAGGGGGCCTTTGAAGCTTTCTTT.

The CDR3 is CASSYEAGGRETQYF. CDR3 nucleotides: TGTGCCAGCAGTTACGAAGCGGGAGGCAGAGAGACCCAGTACTTC. The chain is built from TRBV6-5 and TRBJ2-5; the match to TRBD2 covers 9 bases. This CDR3 spans 15 amino acids. Germline loops: CDR1 MNHEY, CDR2 SVGAGI. V shed 2 bases and J 4 bases; nucleotides not matched to a gene: 5.

The V and J genes are TRBV5-1 and TRBJ1-4; maybe TRBD1 (5 bases). The CDR3 length is 15 residues. Between the trimmed V and J ends, which lost 5 bases and 8 bases, there was a span of 19 bases. Germline loops: CDR1 SGHRS, CDR2 YFSETQ. The DNA for the CDR3 is TGCGCCAGCAGGTGGACCCTAGGGGATCGGGAAAAACTGTTTTTT. This gives the protein CASRWTLGDREKLFF.

This chain joins TRBV4-1 and TRBJ1-5; TRBD1 might be the D (5 bases). The V and J ends lost 2 bases and 2 bases respectively, with 10 bases between them. From germline, CDR1 is MGHRA and CDR2 YSYEKL. CDR3 length: 15 residues. This chain's CDR3 is CASSQQGNGNQPQHF. In DNA, the CDR3 is TGCGCCAGCAGCCAACAGGGAAATGGCAATCAGCCCCAGCATTTT.

The chain carries TRBV27 and TRBJ1-4; no reliable D call. The ends were cut back, 0 bases at V and 0 bases at J, with 20 bases in the middle. CDR1 MNHEY and CDR2 SMNVEV come from the germline V gene (reference sequence). The CDR3 loop spans 20 amino acids. CDR3 DNA: TGTGCCAGCAGTTTATCGAAACCAGGCTTCGGCCCCTCAACTAATGAAAAACTGTTTTTT. It translates to CASSLSKPGFGPSTNEKLFF.

This chain connects TRBV28 to TRBJ2-2, with 10 bases lining up with TRBD1. The V segment lost 7 bases and the J segment 5 bases; nucleotides outside the gene matches: 7. The CDR3 runs to 15 residues. CDR1 and CDR2 (germline): MDHEN, SYDVKM. Here the CDR3 DNA reads TGTGCCAGCAATAAACCGGGACAGGGGACCGGGGAGCTGTTTTTT. Translation gives CASNKPGQGTGELFF.

Worth noting for this clone: An end of the junction does not agree with germline; a read error may underlie this. V is TRBV11-3 and J is TRBJ2-5; 9 positions agree with TRBD2. The CDR3 extends over 14 amino acids. Germline lookup yields CDR1 SGHNT and CDR2 YENEEA. DNA of the CDR3: TGTGCCAGCAGTTTAGCGGGAGTGAGGGAGACCCAGTACTTC. It translates to CASSLAGVRETQYF.

The rearrangement uses TRBV6-5 and TRBJ1-4; D perhaps matches TRBD1 (5 bases). CDR1 is MNHEY and CDR2 is SVGAGI in the germline V gene. Trimming stripped 0 bases from V and 3 bases from J, with 11 bases between. The CDR3 length is 16 residues. The CDR3: CASSYSSGEANEKLFF. The CDR3 nucleotides are TGTGCCAGCAGTTACTCTTCGGGGGAGGCTAATGAAAAACTGTTTTTT.

This rearrangement joins TRBV7-9 to TRBJ2-1; D is possibly TRBD2 (7 bases). The CDR3 has 17 amino acids. Trimming cost V 1 base and J 3 bases, with 16 bases left between them. Per the germline V gene, CDR1 is SEHNR and CDR2 is FQNEAQ (reference sequence). The CDR3 coding sequence is TGTGCCAGCAGCTTAGTTGGTGGGGGGGGCTACTACAATGAGCAGTTCTTC. It is translated as CASSLVGGGGYYNEQFF. Full variable domain (remainder filled in from reference TRBV7-9 and TRBJ2-1): DTGVSQNPRHKITKRGQNVTFRCDPISEHNRLYWYRQTLGQGPEFLTYFQNEAQLEKSRLLSDRFSAERPKGSFSTLEIQRTEQGDSAMYLCASSLVGGGGYYNEQFFGPGTRLTVL.

The V call is TRBV30, the J call TRBJ2-2; D is undetermined. Germline V gene data show CDR1 as GTSNPN and CDR2 as SVGIG (reference sequence). V was clipped by 0 bases and J by 3 bases, with 5 bases between them. CDR3 length: 13 amino acids. CDR3 sequence (DNA): TGTGCCTGGAGTGTACTTGACACCGGGGAGCTGTTTTTT. Residues: CAWSVLDTGELFF.

This rearrangement joins TRBV2 to TRBJ1-1; 7 bases line up with TRBD1. Trimming removed 5 bases from V and 13 bases from J; junction bases left unmatched: 10. CDR3 size: 12 residues. Germline-derived CDR1 and CDR2 are SNHLY and FYNNEI. The CDR3 loop is CASSIDREIGFF. CDR3 nucleotide sequence: TGTGCCAGCAGTATAGACAGGGAAATCGGTTTCTTT.

The chain is built from TRBV19 and TRBJ1-2, with TRBD1 identical over 9 bases. The CDR3 has 16 residues. The J segment lost 1 base and the V segment lost 6 bases, leaving 9 bases of the junction unmatched. Per the germline V gene, CDR1 is LNHDA and CDR2 is SQIVND (reference sequence). This CDR3 reads CASSPPGTGHNYGYTF. CDR3 DNA: TGTGCCAGTAGCCCACCGGGGACAGGGCATAACTATGGCTACACCTTC. Full variable domain (missing parts from reference TRBV19 and TRBJ1-2): DGGITQSPKYLFRKEGQNVTLSCEQNLNHDAMYWYRQDPGQGLRLIYYSQIVNDFQKGDIAEGYSVSREKKESFPLTVTSAQKNPTAFYLCASSPPGTGHNYGYTFGSGTRLTVV.

The rearrangement uses TRBV7-8 and TRBJ1-5; D ambiguous. CDR3 length equals 16 residues. With 2 bases removed from V and 3 bases from J, the gap between germline ends came to 14 bases. Germline-derived CDR1 and CDR2 are SGHVS and FQNEAQ. CDR3 sequence reads: CASSLKPQVVNQPQHF. DNA for the CDR3: TGTGCCAGCAGCTTAAAGCCCCAAGTAGTCAATCAGCCCCAGCATTTT. Full variable domain (outside the CDR3, taken from reference TRBV7-8 and TRBJ1-5): GAGVSQSPRYKVAKRGQDVALRCDPISGHVSLFWYQQALGQGPEFLTYFQNEAQLDKSGLPSDRFFAERPEGSVSTLKIQRTQQEDSAVYLCASSLKPQVVNQPQHFGDGTRLSIL.

V and J are TRBV7-9 and TRBJ2-2; no clear D. V was shortened by 1 base and J by 5 bases, with 17 bases between the two germline ends. The CDR3 sequence is 17 residues long. Per germline, CDR1 SEHNR and CDR2 FQNEAQ (reference sequence). CDR3: CASSLGLLGGATGELFF. The DNA for the CDR3 is TGTGCCAGCAGCTTAGGACTGCTCGGCGGAGCAACCGGGGAGCTGTTTTTT.

This rearrangement joins TRBV18 to TRBJ2-4; tentative D call: TRBD1 (5 bases). The CDR3 consists of 16 residues. Trimming removed 3 bases from V and 2 bases from J, with 14 bases in between. Germline assignment: CDR1 KGHSH and CDR2 LQKENI. The CDR3 spells CASSPERGISKNIQYF. The CDR3 DNA reads as TGTGCCAGCTCACCGGAAAGGGGCATCTCCAAAAACATTCAGTACTTC.

The chain is built from TRBV15 and TRBJ2-2; 7 positions agree with TRBD1. This CDR3 is 16 amino acids long. Germline CDR1 reads LNHNV; CDR2 reads YYDKDF (reference sequence). J lost 5 bases, V lost 0 bases, and 6 bases had no gene match. In DNA, the CDR3 is TGTGCCACCAGCAGAGACCAGGGGGTGGGGACCGGGGAGCTGTTTTTT. Its translation is CATSRDQGVGTGELFF.

This rearrangement joins TRBV6-5 to TRBJ1-1; D is uncertain. V was trimmed by 2 bases and J by 5 bases, leaving 9 bases between them. Per germline, CDR1 MNHEY and CDR2 SVGAGI. CDR3 length equals 13 residues. The chain's CDR3 is CASSYGGGTEAFF. DNA of the CDR3: TGTGCCAGCAGTTACGGTGGAGGGACTGAAGCTTTCTTT.

This sequence joins TRBV6-1 and TRBJ1-4, with TRBD1 identical over 9 bases. The germline CDR1 and CDR2 sequences are MNHNS and SASEGT. The V gene end was trimmed by 4 bases and the J gene end by 5 bases; junction bases not matched to a gene: 5. This CDR3 contains 15 residues. The CDR3 loop is CASSGFGTGNEKLFF. Written as DNA, the CDR3 is TGTGCCAGCAGTGGCTTCGGGACAGGGAATGAAAAACTGTTTTTT.

The chain couples TRBV6-5 to TRBJ1-1, with D tentatively TRBD1 (6 bases). The V and J ends lost 6 bases and 0 bases respectively, with 17 bases between them. The germline V gene has CDR1 MNHEY and CDR2 SVGAGI. The CDR3 runs to 16 residues. The CDR3 region is CASSYHPGHLNTEAFF. CDR3 in DNA: TGTGCCAGCAGCTACCATCCGGGACACCTGAACACTGAAGCTTTCTTT.

This chain connects TRBV18 to TRBJ1-3, with D tentatively TRBD1 (5 bases). This CDR3 contains 13 residues. The germline V gene encodes CDR1 KGHSH and CDR2 LQKENI. V dropped 4 bases and J dropped 1 base, with 5 bases sitting between them. Written as DNA, the CDR3 is TGTGCCAGCTCACAGGGGTCTGGAAACACCATATATTTT. Translation: CASSQGSGNTIYF.

The chain carries TRBV5-4 and TRBJ2-2; TRBD1 might be the D (6 bases). The CDR3 runs 18 residues. The V end lost 0 bases, the J end lost 6 bases, and 21 bases lay between the germline ends. Germline V gene lookup returns CDR1 SGHNT and CDR2 YYREEE (reference sequence). CDR3 sequence (DNA): TGTGCCAGCAGCTTGGGGGGCAGGGGACGTAGTAAGGCCGGGGAGCTGTTTTTT. Translation gives CASSLGGRGRSKAGELFF.

The chain is built from TRBV27 and TRBJ2-3, with D perhaps TRBD1 (5 bases). V was shortened by 6 bases and J by 6 bases, with 19 bases between the two germline ends. The CDR3 extends over 15 amino acids. Looked up from germline, CDR1 is MNHEY and CDR2 is SMNVEV (reference sequence). In DNA, the CDR3 is TGTGCCAGCAGGTCCCTTTGGGGCGTGGGGGATACGCAGTATTTT. Residues: CASRSLWGVGDTQYF.

The chain is built from TRBV9 and TRBJ2-1; 7 bases match TRBD2. The junction had 6 bases not matched to a gene; V was cut back by 0 bases and J by 6 bases. From germline, CDR1 is SGDLS and CDR2 YYNGEE. The CDR3 totals 15 residues. The CDR3 region has the DNA TGTGCCAGCAGCGTAGGCGGGGGTGCATTCAATGAGCAGTTCTTC. Its protein is CASSVGGGAFNEQFF.

The chain has TRBV11-2 and TRBJ1-2; 7 bases line up with TRBD1. CDR1 and CDR2 from the germline V gene are SGHAT and FQNNGV. CDR3 size: 13 residues. The J segment lost 4 bases and the V segment lost 5 bases, leaving 4 bases of the junction unmatched. The CDR3 sequence: CASSRGQSYGYTF. DNA for the CDR3: TGTGCCAGCAGCCGGGGACAGTCCTATGGCTACACCTTC.

The chain is built from TRBV18 and TRBJ2-5; the D is unclear. The V gene lost 2 bases and the J gene lost 5 bases, with 6 bases spanning the gap. CDR1 KGHSH and CDR2 LQKENI come from the germline V gene. The CDR3 runs 12 residues. The DNA for the CDR3 is TGTGCCAGCTCACCAGGCATGGAGACCCAGTACTTC. This sequence encodes CASSPGMETQYF.

The CDR3, as DNA: TGTGCCAGCAGCTTAGATAGGGGTCAGCCCCAGCATTTT. Its protein product is CASSLDRGQPQHF. The chain has TRBV11-2 and TRBJ1-5, with D possibly TRBD1 on 5 matching bases. The CDR3 is made up of 13 amino acids. Germline CDR1 and CDR2: SGHAT and FQNNGV. The V gene lost 0 bases and the J gene lost 6 bases, with 6 bases spanning the gap.

Here the CDR3 DNA reads TGTGCCAGCTCACCTAGACAGATACAAGAGACCCAGTACTTC. Amino acids: CASSPRQIQETQYF. The V and J genes are TRBV18 and TRBJ2-5, with D perhaps matching TRBD1 (5 bases). Deletions cut 3 bases from V and 2 bases from J, with 10 bases between. Germline V gene data show CDR1 as KGHSH and CDR2 as LQKENI. This CDR3 region has 14 residues.

The gene calls are TRBV11-3 and TRBJ2-5; TRBD2 is a possible D gene (5 bases). V lost 4 bases and J lost 2, with 11 bases in between. The CDR3 covers 14 residues. In germline, CDR1 is SGHNT, CDR2 YENEEA. The CDR3 coding sequence is TGTGCCAGCAGCTGGGAGCGGTATCAAGAGACCCAGTACTTC. It yields the protein CASSWERYQETQYF.

The V gene is TRBV7-9, the J gene TRBJ1-3; D uncertain. Germline CDR1 and CDR2: SEHNR and FQNEAQ (reference sequence). The CDR3 spans 14 residues. V was shortened by 5 bases and J by 1 base, with 9 bases between the two germline ends. CDR3 DNA sequence: TGTGCCAGCAGCCCTAGATGGTCTGGAAACACCATATATTTT. This codes for CASSPRWSGNTIYF.